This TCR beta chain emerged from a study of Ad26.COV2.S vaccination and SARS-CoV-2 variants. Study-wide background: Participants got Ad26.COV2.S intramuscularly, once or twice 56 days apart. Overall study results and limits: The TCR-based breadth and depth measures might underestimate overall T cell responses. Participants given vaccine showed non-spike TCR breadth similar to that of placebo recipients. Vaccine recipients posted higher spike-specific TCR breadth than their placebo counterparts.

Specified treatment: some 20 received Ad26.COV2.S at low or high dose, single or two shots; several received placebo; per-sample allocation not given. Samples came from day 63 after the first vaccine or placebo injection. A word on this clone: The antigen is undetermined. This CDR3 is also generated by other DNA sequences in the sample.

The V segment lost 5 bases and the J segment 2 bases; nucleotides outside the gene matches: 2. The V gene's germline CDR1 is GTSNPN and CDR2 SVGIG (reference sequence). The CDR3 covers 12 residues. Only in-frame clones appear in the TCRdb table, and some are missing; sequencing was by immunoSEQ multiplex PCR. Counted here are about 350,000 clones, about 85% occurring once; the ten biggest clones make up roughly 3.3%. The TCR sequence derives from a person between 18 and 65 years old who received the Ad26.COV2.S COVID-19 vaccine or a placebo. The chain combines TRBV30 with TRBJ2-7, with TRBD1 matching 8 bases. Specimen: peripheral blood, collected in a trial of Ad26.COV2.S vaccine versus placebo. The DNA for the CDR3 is TGTGCCTGGGACAGGGGACCCTACGAGCAGTACTTC. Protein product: CAWDRGPYEQYF.